This T cell receptor (beta chain) derives from a study of cytomegalovirus exposure and HLA in healthy donors. Concerning this clone: What it binds is unknown.

The study, taken as a whole, reports: Three chains linked to CMV were shown in vitro to be specific for CMV antigens. Accurate HLA-A and HLA-B prediction from TCR beta sequences was reported for most subjects. Reportedly, fewer N-insertions than the 666-donor mean appeared in an Asian-associated ancestry cluster in a later analysis.

Both 60 Vbeta primers and 13 Jbeta primers went into the PCR. Only in-frame clones appear in the TCRdb table, and some are missing; sequencing was by immunoSEQ multiplex PCR. The data contain 150,000 or so clones, around 80% of them singletons. V was cut by 4 bases and J by 6 bases, with 7 bases left in between. The CDR3 has 11 amino acids. The germline V gene encodes CDR1 MGHDK and CDR2 SYGVNS. Sequenced material: PBMCs. The V gene is TRBV25-1, the J gene TRBJ2-7; D is uncertain. The TCR sequence derives from a man aged 25-40 years in good health and CMV-seropositive. Here the CDR3 DNA reads TGTGCCAGCAGTGTTAGCTTCGAGCAGTACTTC. Residues: CASSVSFEQYF.